Following are 29 T cell receptor beta chains from one sample sequenced in a study of monozygotic twins with inflammatory bowel disease. TCRdb re-called the 5' RACE reads, yielding one record per CDR3 amino acid sequence without DNA. This sample contains approximately 400,000 distinct CDR3 sequences. Sequenced: blood. These receptors were obtained from a human donor with ulcerative colitis or Crohn's disease, or a healthy co-twin of an affected twin (not recorded which).

V gene TRBV20-1 combines with J gene TRBJ1-6; lacking DNA, the TRBD1 call made by TCRdb goes unchecked. This CDR3 comprises 16 residues. From germline, CDR1 is DFQATT and CDR2 SNEGSKA (reference sequence). This CDR3 reads CSARDQGHPYNSPLHF.

The rearrangement joins TRBV5-5 to TRBJ1-4. The germline gives CDR1 SGHKS, CDR2 YYEKEE (reference sequence). The CDR3 sequence is 16 residues long. The CDR3 sequence is CASSYTPTITNEKLFF.

J is TRBJ2-7 and V is TRBV7-9; TCRdb names TRBD1, which stays unverified in the absence of DNA. Germline CDR1 reads SEHNR; CDR2 reads FQNEAQ (reference sequence). The CDR3 extends over 14 amino acids. CDR3 residues: CASSAPGSLYEQYF.

This sequence joins TRBV5-1 and TRBJ2-2; there is no DNA to check the TCRdb D call of TRBD1. Germline V CDR1 and CDR2: SGHRS, YFSETQ. The CDR3 length is 15 residues. The CDR3 is CASLGGVSNTGELFF.

V is TRBV6-1 and J is TRBJ1-1; TCRdb selects TRBD1, and the lack of DNA leaves this call unchecked. The CDR3 spans 15 residues. Germline V gene data show CDR1 as MNHNS and CDR2 as SASEGT. CDR3 amino acids: CASRAIRQGAMEAFF.

The chain employs TRBV20-1 and TRBJ2-5; the TCRdb D gene call, TRBD1, has no DNA to confirm it. Germline V gene sequence: CDR1 DFQATT, CDR2 SNEGSKA (reference sequence). The CDR3 is 13 residues long. The CDR3: CSVSPGGRETQYF.

The chain recombines TRBV15 with TRBJ2-5; TCRdb reports TRBD1, a call that lacks DNA to check it against. The length of the CDR3 is 15 residues. Germline V gene data show CDR1 as LNHNV and CDR2 as YYDKDF (reference sequence). CDR3 protein: CATSRATGAWETQYF. The entire variable domain, with the rest obtained from reference TRBV15 and TRBJ2-5, is as follows: DAMVIQNPRYQVTQFGKPVTLSCSQTLNHNVMYWYQQKSSQAPKLLFHYYDKDFNNEADTPDNFQSRRPNTSFCFLDIRSPGLGDTAMYLCATSRATGAWETQYFGPGTRLLVL.

The rearrangement links TRBV5-1 to TRBJ1-2; no DNA is available, so the TRBD1 call from TCRdb remains unchecked. Germline values: CDR1 SGHRS, CDR2 YFSETQ. This CDR3 spans 14 amino acids. This CDR3 reads CASSSLQGPYGYTF.

V is TRBV7-2 and J is TRBJ1-1; lacking DNA, the TRBD1 call made by TCRdb goes unchecked. The CDR3 sequence is 14 residues long. CDR1 and CDR2 from the germline V gene are SGHTA and FQGNSA. The CDR3 spells CASSLVGRDPEAFF.

This CDR3 reads CSVDGPAGTQYF. This sequence joins TRBV29-1 and TRBJ2-5; TCRdb reports TRBD2, a call that lacks DNA to check it against. The CDR3 has 12 amino acids. CDR1 and CDR2 from the germline V gene are SQVTM and ANQGSEA.

The chain combines TRBV6-5 with TRBJ2-7. The CDR3 totals 14 residues. CDR1 is MNHEY and CDR2 is SVGAGI in the germline V gene. CDR3 region: CASSYSGHLYEQYF.

This CDR3 is CSARDLQGADTEAFF. V and J are TRBV20-1 and TRBJ1-1; TCRdb's D gene call, TRBD1, goes unchecked for lack of DNA. The CDR3 length is 15 residues. CDR1 is DFQATT, CDR2 SNEGSKA, per germline (reference sequence).

The rearrangement joins TRBV30 to TRBJ2-5; TCRdb outputs TRBD2, but without DNA this stays unchecked. CDR3 size: 13 residues. Germline V gene lookup returns CDR1 GTSNPN and CDR2 SVGIG (reference sequence). This CDR3 reads CAWSELAGETQYF. The complete variable domain, with remaining parts taken from reference TRBV30 and TRBJ2-5, reads SQTIHQWPATLVQPVGSPLSLECTVEGTSNPNLYWYRQAAGRGLQLLFYSVGIGQISSEVPQNLSASRPQDRQFILSSKKLLLSDSGFYLCAWSELAGETQYFGPGTRLLVL.

The gene calls are TRBV6-1 and TRBJ2-1; TCRdb's D call of TRBD2 is untestable without DNA. The length of the CDR3 is 16 residues. Per germline, CDR1 MNHNS and CDR2 SASEGT. CDR3 region: CASSPRRLAVNNEQFF.

V gene TRBV12-3 or TRBV12-4 combines with J gene TRBJ2-2; TCRdb's assignment of TRBD1 cannot be checked, as there is no DNA. This CDR3 has 16 amino acids. The CDR3 here is CASRKGQTLNTGELFF.

This chain connects TRBV20-1 to TRBJ1-5. Germline CDR1 DFQATT, CDR2 SNEGSKA (reference sequence). This CDR3 has 12 residues. CDR3 amino acids: CSASGRNQPQHF.

The chain links TRBV20-1 to TRBJ2-5; without DNA, the TCRdb call of TRBD1 cannot be checked. Germline lookup yields CDR1 DFQATT and CDR2 SNEGSKA (reference sequence). This CDR3 region has 13 residues. The CDR3 here is CSARVPGTETQYF.

The V call is TRBV4-3, the J call TRBJ1-2; TCRdb lists TRBD1, though no DNA is available to test this call. Germline V lookup: CDR1 LGHNA, CDR2 YSLEER. The CDR3 spans 14 residues. The CDR3 region is CASSRSDRDYGYTF.

The rearrangement joins TRBV20-1 to TRBJ2-7; TCRdb designates TRBD2, a call that cannot be tested without DNA. Germline V gives CDR1 DFQATT, CDR2 SNEGSKA (reference sequence). This CDR3 spans 15 amino acids. The CDR3: CSASILAGGPYEQYF.

The genes are TRBV9 and TRBJ1-1; TCRdb returns TRBD1, unconfirmable since there is no DNA. The CDR3 has 14 residues. Germline CDR1 reads SGDLS; CDR2 reads YYNGEE. The CDR3 loop reads CASSAGHRNTEAFF.

V and J are TRBV20-1 and TRBJ1-2; TCRdb gives TRBD1 as the D gene, but with no DNA this cannot be confirmed. This CDR3 is built from 14 residues. The germline V gene encodes CDR1 DFQATT and CDR2 SNEGSKA (reference sequence). This CDR3 reads CSATPRQGNYGYTF.

The J gene is TRBJ2-7, the V gene TRBV5-4; TCRdb calls TRBD1, which cannot be checked without DNA. Germline-derived CDR1 and CDR2 are SGHNT and YYREEE (reference sequence). This CDR3 is 13 amino acids long. CDR3 sequence reads: CASSLTGNYEQYF.

The J gene is TRBJ2-3, the V gene TRBV30; absent DNA, TCRdb's TRBD2 call cannot be checked. The CDR3 is made up of 16 amino acids. Per the germline V gene, CDR1 is GTSNPN and CDR2 is SVGIG (reference sequence). The CDR3 protein is CAWSKSRTALTDTQYF.

V and J are TRBV11-2 and TRBJ2-3; the TRBD1 assignment by TCRdb is unverifiable without DNA. Looked up from germline, CDR1 is SGHAT and CDR2 is FQNNGV. The CDR3 sequence is 14 residues long. The CDR3 loop is CASSRGQGGDTQYF.

This chain uses TRBV5-1 with TRBJ2-1. The germline CDR1 and CDR2 sequences are SGHRS and YFSETQ. This CDR3 spans 13 amino acids. CDR3 sequence: CASSTDDESEQFF.

CDR3 sequence reads: CASSLKLTRRAF. The rearrangement links TRBV28 to TRBJ1-5. Germline-derived CDR1 and CDR2 are MDHEN and SYDVKM. CDR3 size: 12 residues.

The chain couples TRBV12-3 or TRBV12-4 to TRBJ1-2; TCRdb indicates TRBD1, and absent DNA this call remains unverified. The length of the CDR3 is 13 residues. CDR3: CASSMGQRYGYTF.

CDR3: CASNTGSTGELFF. The rearrangement joins TRBV5-1 to TRBJ2-2; the TRBD1 assignment by TCRdb is unverifiable without DNA. CDR1 is SGHRS and CDR2 is YFSETQ in the germline V gene. This CDR3 has 13 residues.

The chain uses TRBV7-9 and TRBJ2-5; TCRdb calls TRBD1, which cannot be checked without DNA. The germline V gene has CDR1 SEHNR and CDR2 FQNEAQ (reference sequence). The CDR3 has 13 amino acids. The chain's CDR3 is CASSLDIQETQYF.